This T cell receptor beta chain is drawn from a study of blood T cells in healthy people across ages. Overall study findings and caveats: Unsorted PBMCs ruled out conclusive naive versus antigen-experienced comparison. Possibly, changes in expanded clonotypes were confounded because donor CMV status was unknown. Investigators treated diversity estimates from one million T cells as underestimates.

A second PCR of about 7 to 12 cycles used a sample-barcoded 5' primer and a J-beta primer mix. TCRdb reanalysed the 5' RACE reads using MiXCR and keeps one entry per CDR3 protein. Of hundreds of thousands of distinct CDR3 sequences listed, 58% were seen once; the top ten hold about 20%. CDR1 is DFQATT and CDR2 is SNEGSKA in the germline V gene (reference sequence). V lost 7 bases and J lost 12, with 16 bases in between. CDR3 length equals 11 residues. As concerns this clonotype: Its antigen is currently unknown.

V gene TRBV20-1 combines with J gene TRBJ2-1; D is perhaps TRBD1 or TRBD2 (5 bases each). The receptor's source is a man aged 30 to 45 in good health. Source material: blood. For the CDR3, the DNA is TGCAGTGGTACAGGAGGTTATGGGCAGTTCTTC. Translating it yields CSGTGGYGQFF.